This T cell receptor (beta chain) was observed in a study of cytomegalovirus exposure and HLA in healthy donors. The PCR made use of 60 Vbeta and 13 Jbeta primers. Measured with immunoSEQ multiplex PCR; TCRdb has only the in-frame clones, and not every one. This sample has under 150,000 clones; 73% occur once, and the top ten carry 14%. The CDR3 is 17 amino acids. Germline CDR1 reads LNHNV; CDR2 reads YYDKDF (reference sequence). V was cut by 3 bases and J by 3 bases, with 18 bases left in between. The TCR originated in a human donor in good health. The chain uses TRBV15 and TRBJ1-5, with D uncertain. Sequencing was performed on PBMCs. As DNA, the CDR3 is TGTGCCACCAGCAGCACAATGGGTGGGAGTCTCAATCAGCCCCAGCATTTT. This translates into CATSSTMGGSLNQPQHF. Filled out from reference TRBV15 and TRBJ1-5, the complete variable domain reads DAMVIQNPRYQVTQFGKPVTLSCSQTLNHNVMYWYQQKSSQAPKLLFHYYDKDFNNEADTPDNFQSRRPNTSFCFLDIRSPGLGDTAMYLCATSSTMGGSLNQPQHFGDGTRLSIL.